The entry below gives a single T cell receptor (beta chain) sequence along with its context. Its antigen is not yet known. No much larger clone exists at a distance of one base, and base qualities are not known. The data derive from a study of cytomegalovirus exposure and HLA in healthy donors (dated by TCRdb to 2016 to 2017). In the study overall: According to an earlier analysis of around 600 of the donors, about 190 million T cells yielded some 110 million unique TCR beta sequences and 276 Gb of sequence data. Typing coverage varied by locus: roughly 620-640 donors for A, B, C, DRB1 and DQB1; more than 500 for DQA1; nearly 610 for DPA1; about 450 for DPB1. A later analysis re-analyzed previously published TCR beta repertoires from 650 to 800 donors and added high-resolution HLA genotyping to study TCR occurrence patterns. Roughly 5 DR-DQ haplotypes were handled as single units for association and clustering, since linkage in the cohort was strong. A later genetic analysis used genome-wide SNP genotypes for about 65% of the roughly 670 donors, treating that subset as a discovery cohort. Among 300 to 450 genotyped donors of the cohort, an average of roughly 240,000 unique TCR beta nucleotide sequences were sequenced per donor, roughly 18% of them non-productive. Of the approximately 400 genotyped donors, approximately 80% were placed in the genetic ancestry cluster associated with self-reported Caucasian donors. HLA typing covered class I and class II loci at four-digit resolution. Every discovery cohort repertoire had been produced on one sequencing platform. Rather than using new phenotypic data, the later analysis identified candidate immune exposures from TCR beta sequences and from how often those sequences occurred across donors. The study aimed to test whether cataloging public T cell receptors could reveal signatures of past pathogen exposure. High-throughput TCR immunosequencing, statistical association of individual TCRs with disease status, and machine learning were combined to predict cytomegalovirus infection status. Using immunosequencing, the study profiled T cell repertoires from fewer than 700 subjects and related those repertoires to cytomegalovirus serostatus. Donor age, sex, ethnicity and CMV serostatus were compiled alongside the repertoire data. An earlier analysis of more than 450 of the donors used high-throughput TCR beta sequencing to judge whether each TCR beta V gene segment behaved as functional or pseudogenic. About 320 gigabases of sequencing data and approximately 84 million unique TCR sequences were included in an early release covering several hundred HLA-typed donors. In addition to the first cohort of roughly 700 subjects, a separate validation cohort of about 120 different subjects was used.

General findings and caveats noted by the study authors: Because counts were too low, around 18 rarely observed V segments, including chromosome 9 orphons, were left out of the earlier analysis of about 620 of the donors. Sequencing depth was assumed to be roughly uniform across donors in the presence/absence analyses, though that assumption may not hold. A cluster of highly shared sequence variants was judged likely to be a technical artifact of the sequencing pipeline. Correlated functional status among segregating V segments might reflect linkage disequilibrium, but an unknown experimental factor could not be ruled out. In a later analysis, several top co-occurrence clusters were reported to appear linked to parvovirus B19, influenza, CMV and Epstein-Barr virus. A further reported finding was that TCR beta sequences accurately predicted the HLA-A and HLA-B alleles for most subjects in the first cohort. In a later analysis, some 18,000 TCR beta sequences were associated with specific HLA alleles at a false discovery rate of 0.05. Most CMV-associated TCR beta chains appeared to be HLA-restricted in a later analysis, and the HLA associations seemed to be driven largely by CMV exposure. In an earlier analysis of 450 to 750 of the donors, most TCR beta V segments appeared in productive rearrangements about 87% or about 30% of the time, broadly matching IMGT annotations. Across donors, most TCR sequences were observed very rarely, whereas some public TCRs were present in many individuals. In a later analysis, HLA-associated TCR beta chains showed more clonal expansion and lower generation probabilities than non-associated chains that were equally common. Because the 87-base-pair reads could not distinguish some IMGT-functional V segments, including TRBV6-2 and TRBV6-3, those segments were excluded. In vitro tests confirmed that a few of the cytomegalovirus-associated TCR beta chains recognize cytomegalovirus antigens. The authors suggested that the approach could potentially be generalized to other disease states and immunological phenotypes. Strong co-occurrence of HLA alleles, especially DR and DQ, made assigning TCR associations to individual alleles difficult. Compared with the roughly 720-donor mean, donors in an Asian-associated ancestry cluster had fewer N-insertions in productive TCRs, according to a later genetic analysis. V-gene and J-gene trimming of TCR beta chains was associated with a missense DCLRE1C variant in a later genetic analysis, and the association was replicated in an independent cohort. The classifier was reported to diagnose cytomegalovirus status with high specificity and sensitivity in both the original and validation cohorts. This cohort had only TCR beta chains sequenced, and the lack of alpha or paired-chain data limited which features could be detected. Because HLA typing was unavailable for some donors at each locus, only the typed subset was used in association tests. CMV serostatus was the only immune exposure information available for the cohort. A total of fewer than 200 TCR beta chains were listed by the study as associated with cytomegalovirus. In a later analysis, the rate of TCR association differed among HLA loci, with DRB1 alleles having the most associated TCRs and HLA-C alleles having the fewest.

In total, 500 to 700 healthy bone marrow donors made up the cohort. All cohort members were sampled while nominally healthy, although unrecorded immune exposures were likely present. The donor was CMV seronegative and belonged to the group of 320 or so seronegative cohort members. A peripheral blood sample was provided by each donor, and peripheral blood mononuclear cells were used for TCR beta sequencing. Genomic DNA was extracted from the blood cell samples with the Qiagen DNeasy Blood Extraction Kit. CDR1 and CDR2 (MGHRA, YSYEKL) derive from the germline V gene. Deletion took 1 base off V and 6 bases off J, with a span of 12 bases between the germline ends. The CDR3 runs 14 amino acids, cysteine and phenylalanine included. Only the CDR3 region is kept as DNA, spanning 42 bases read in frame from base 1. Receptor libraries were prepared by the immunoSEQ multiplex PCR assay. For the multiplex PCR, a mixture combining 60 forward primers for TCR Vbeta segments and 13 reverse primers for TCR Jbeta segments was used. Amplification of the CDR3 region of rearranged TCR beta genes was performed with a multiplex PCR assay on genomic DNA. Amplified TCR beta libraries were sequenced as 87-base-pair reads on the Illumina HiSeq System. On the study's bioinformatics: Across the 700 or so repertoires, a later analysis counted 80 million or so unique TCR beta chains, approximately 10 million of which were shared by at least two donors. A nearest-neighbor algorithm error-corrected the raw reads and collapsed the reads into unique sequences, merging closely related sequences to remove PCR and sequencing errors. Alignment of CDR3 sequences to IMGT reference sequences was used to assign V, D and J gene segments. For a sequence to be retained, a match of at least six nucleotides to both a V gene segment and a J gene segment was required. Rearrangements were classified as productive when the CDR3 lacked stop codons and remained in frame with V and J, and all other rearrangements were classified as non-productive. CDR3 was defined according to IMGT convention as the region running from the second conserved V-encoded cysteine to the conserved J-encoded phenylalanine. The earlier analysis of more than 450 of the donors excluded sequences that lacked an unambiguous match to a single V gene segment. An earlier analysis of 550 to 650 of the donors classified V segments as functional when productive rearrangements were above 56.7% and as segregating when the standard deviation between donors was above 5%. A statistical classification framework was developed to diagnose cytomegalovirus status using the catalog of TCR beta chain sequences. V and J gene assignment, in a later analysis, came from comparing TCR nucleotide sequences with IMGT/GENE-DB human TR gene sequences. A later analysis assigned CDR3 sequences and most-parsimonious VDJ recombination scenarios with the TCRdist pipeline. In a later analysis, each TCR beta chain was defined by its CDR3 amino acid sequence together with its V-gene family, and reads without a unique V-gene family were excluded. To address suspected cross-contamination and a sequencing artifact, a later analysis removed approximately 590 highly shared, low-generation-probability nucleotide sequences. A later analysis calculated a clonal expansion index for each public chain from normalized within-repertoire ranks of inferred template counts. A later analysis computed generation probabilities with a VDJ recombination model fitted to out-of-frame rearrangements, and checked the results against IGoR. A later analysis scored TCR-TCR, TCR-HLA and TCR-CMV co-occurrence with hypergeometric tests, applying a repertoire-size bias correction to TCR pairs. False discovery rates were estimated in a later analysis by permuting HLA or CMV assignments 20 times. In a later analysis, co-occurring TCRs were grouped with DBSCAN, and TCRdist sequence similarity was added when clustering was performed within HLA-allele-positive subsets. For co-occurrence clustering, repertoires with fewer than 30,000 or more than 120,000 public chains were excluded, along with roughly 5 repertoires with anomalous nucleotide sharing. This immuneACCESS table, as held by TCRdb, lists in-frame sequences with V and J called but not all clones. Of the missing ones, under half trace to an unresolved V gene in checked studies; the others have no known cause. Clonal size and the V and J genes are those of that table, whereas D and trimming came from the DNA. Across this sample there are fewer than 250,000 clones, with under 85% seen only once. The top ten constitute roughly 1.6% of the sample.

The receptor was derived from a young woman in good health and CMV-seronegative. The specimen sequenced was PBMCs. The V and J genes are TRBV4-1 and TRBJ1-1; confidence is insufficient to name the D gene. At the DNA level, the sequence is TGCGCCAGCAGCCAAGGGCCAAGATTGTCTGAAGCTTTCTTT. The encoded protein is CASSQGPRLSEAFF.